The 22 T cell receptor beta chains below were found in one sample sequenced in a study of blood T cell repertoires in COVID-19. Assay used: immunoSEQ multiplex PCR; TCRdb lists only in-frame clones, some missing. Of roughly 180,000 clones in the sample, about 82% are singletons; the top ten hold more than 5%. Sequenced input: peripheral blood. These receptors were taken from a woman younger than 45 with acute or convalescent COVID-19.

The chain couples TRBV9 to TRBJ1-1; TRBD1 matches at 7 bases. CDR1 is SGDLS and CDR2 is YYNGEE in the germline V gene. This CDR3 contains 15 residues. V dropped 2 bases and J dropped 4; count of bases not matched to a gene: 8. CDR3 loop: CASSVARGASTEAFF. Here the CDR3 DNA reads TGTGCCAGCAGCGTGGCCAGGGGGGCAAGCACTGAAGCTTTCTTT.

V usage is TRBV30 and J usage is TRBJ2-2; 9 bases fit TRBD1. Per the germline V gene, CDR1 is GTSNPN and CDR2 is SVGIG (reference sequence). The CDR3 consists of 13 residues. V was clipped by 5 bases and J by 7 bases; unmatched bases: 5. The DNA of the CDR3 is TGTGCCTGGCGGACAGGGGTCGGCGGGGAGCTGTTTTTT. Translated, it gives CAWRTGVGGELFF.

This sequence joins TRBV11-2 and TRBJ2-5; perhaps TRBD2 as D (6 bases). Germline V gives CDR1 SGHAT, CDR2 FQNNGV. The CDR3 is 15 amino acids. Trimming removed 1 base from V and 5 bases from J, with 14 bases in between. The CDR3 loop is CASSLGPTGVETQYF. In DNA, the CDR3 is TGTGCCAGCAGCTTAGGTCCCACGGGAGTGGAGACCCAGTACTTC.

This chain connects TRBV28 to TRBJ1-4, with 10 bases that match TRBD1. J lost 0 bases, V lost 7 bases, and 8 bases had no gene match. The CDR3 is made up of 17 amino acids. Germline values: CDR1 MDHEN, CDR2 SYDVKM. The DNA of the CDR3 is TGTGCCAGCAACCCGACAGGGGGCCAGTCAACTAATGAAAAACTGTTTTTT. This codes for CASNPTGGQSTNEKLFF.

The chain couples TRBV11-3 to TRBJ2-2; D perhaps matches TRBD1 (6 bases). The CDR3 has 16 amino acids. Germline lookup yields CDR1 SGHNT and CDR2 YENEEA. Trimming pared 1 base from V and 3 bases from J, leaving 12 bases between. CDR3 nucleotides: TGTGCCAGCAGCTTAGGGCGCAGGGGCGACACCGGGGAGCTGTTTTTT. This codes for CASSLGRRGDTGELFF.

There are a few counts of this clone. Germline is not matched at one junction end, which may reflect a read error. The CDR3 loop is CASSKAGTTIPQHF. Here the CDR3 DNA reads TGTGCCAGCAGTAAAGCCGGGACAACCATACCCCAGCATTTT. The chain links TRBV6-1 to TRBJ1-5; possibly TRBD1 for D (6 bases). Germline values: CDR1 MNHNS, CDR2 SASEGT. The CDR3 has 14 residues.

The chain has TRBV4-2 and TRBJ2-1; 10 bases match TRBD2. The CDR3 runs 15 residues. Germline lookup yields CDR1 LGHNA and CDR2 YNFKEQ. The V gene end was trimmed by 3 bases and the J gene end by 2 bases; junction bases not matched to a gene: 1. Here the CDR3 reads CASSQSGGAYNEQFF. In DNA form, the CDR3 reads TGTGCCAGCAGCCAGAGCGGGGGGGCCTACAATGAGCAGTTCTTC.

The chain employs TRBV9 and TRBJ2-2, with D tentatively TRBD2 (6 bases). V was trimmed by 0 bases and J by 6 bases, leaving 9 bases between them. The CDR3 contains 14 residues. CDR1 is SGDLS, CDR2 YYNGEE, per germline. The CDR3 nucleotides are TGTGCCAGCAGCGTAGGTGGGGACTCCGGGGAGCTGTTTTTT. It yields the protein CASSVGGDSGELFF.

V usage is TRBV7-7 and J usage is TRBJ1-6; 7 bases agree with TRBD1. The germline gives CDR1 SSHAT, CDR2 FNYEAQ (reference sequence). CDR3 length: 13 residues. Unmatched junction bases numbered 5, after V lost 5 bases and J lost 10 bases. The CDR3 DNA reads as TGTGCCAGCAGCCCCGACAGGGACTCACCCCTCCACTTT. Encoded protein: CASSPDRDSPLHF.

The chain uses TRBV28 and TRBJ1-1, with 7 nucleotides matching TRBD1. From germline, CDR1 is MDHEN and CDR2 SYDVKM. With V trimmed by 10 bases and J by 0 bases, 8 bases remained unmatched. The CDR3 spans 14 residues. The CDR3 is CATLGDSMNTEAFF. In nucleotides, the CDR3 is TGTGCCACCTTAGGGGACAGCATGAACACTGAAGCTTTCTTT.

This CDR3 is CASAQGNQETQYF. DNA of the CDR3: TGTGCCAGCGCTCAGGGGAACCAAGAGACCCAGTACTTC. The chain has TRBV19 and TRBJ2-5, with TRBD1 as a possible D gene (6 bases). V lost 9 bases to trimming and J lost 0 bases, with 11 bases between them. CDR1 LNHDA and CDR2 SQIVND come from the germline V gene (reference sequence). This CDR3 is 13 amino acids long.

V and J are TRBV5-1 and TRBJ1-1; unclear D gene. The CDR3 extends over 16 amino acids. Trimming cost V 0 bases and J 6 bases, with 18 bases left between them. Germline V gene data show CDR1 as SGHRS and CDR2 as YFSETQ. CDR3 region: CASSLAPGGYTAEAFF. DNA of the CDR3: TGCGCCAGCAGCTTGGCCCCGGGAGGGTATACGGCTGAAGCTTTCTTT.

The J gene is TRBJ1-1, the V gene TRBV5-1; TRBD1 aligns across 8 bases. Germline V gene data show CDR1 as SGHRS and CDR2 as YFSETQ. The junction had 5 bases not matched to a gene; V was cut back by 5 bases and J by 5 bases. This CDR3 has 13 residues. The CDR3 region is CASSRTGQTEAFF. CDR3 in DNA: TGCGCCAGCAGTCGGACAGGGCAGACTGAAGCTTTCTTT.

The rearrangement joins TRBV4-1 to TRBJ1-6; D is ambiguous. The V end lost 1 base, the J end lost 10 bases, and 14 bases lay between the germline ends. The CDR3 is 15 amino acids. In germline, CDR1 is MGHRA, CDR2 YSYEKL. In DNA form, the CDR3 reads TGCGCCAGCAGCCAAGGTAGAGGGAATATGTCACCCCTCCACTTT. Translated: CASSQGRGNMSPLHF.

The genes are TRBV4-2 and TRBJ2-5; 15 bases fit TRBD2. V shed 3 bases and J 4 bases; nucleotides not matched to a gene: 15. Germline loops: CDR1 LGHNA, CDR2 YNFKEQ. There are 20 residues in the CDR3. The CDR3 region is CASSHPGPRTSGGAGETQYF. As DNA, the CDR3 is TGTGCCAGCAGCCACCCCGGCCCCCGGACTAGCGGGGGGGCCGGAGAGACCCAGTACTTC.

Only a few counts were recorded for this clone. The chain recombines TRBV7-9 with TRBJ1-2; 10 nucleotides agree with TRBD1. The V gene end was trimmed by 1 base and the J gene end by 7 bases; junction bases not matched to a gene: 9. CDR3 size: 16 residues. In germline, CDR1 is SEHNR, CDR2 FQNEAQ (reference sequence). CDR3 in amino acids: CASSLEDRQGASGYTF. The CDR3 DNA is TGTGCCAGCAGCTTAGAGGATCGACAGGGGGCGAGTGGCTACACCTTC.

The chain uses TRBV6-5 and TRBJ2-7; D is unclear. The CDR3 contains 13 residues. Per the germline V gene, CDR1 is MNHEY and CDR2 is SVGAGI. The V gene lost 6 bases and the J gene lost 0 bases, with 9 bases spanning the gap. DNA for the CDR3: TGTGCCAGCAGCCGCGGATTCTCCTACGAGCAGTACTTC. This translates into CASSRGFSYEQYF.

In this sample, this clone turned up a few times. The V call is TRBV6-4, the J call TRBJ2-1, with 14 bases matching TRBD2. The CDR3 is 15 residues long. Germline CDR1 is MRHNA and CDR2 is SNTAGT. V shed 6 bases and J 3 bases; nucleotides not matched to a gene: 1. The CDR3, as DNA: TGTGCCAGCAGCGGGACTAGCGGGAGCTACAATGAGCAGTTCTTC. It yields the protein CASSGTSGSYNEQFF.

The chain joins TRBV9 to TRBJ2-3, with 10 positions matching TRBD2. The germline V gene has CDR1 SGDLS and CDR2 YYNGEE. The CDR3 covers 15 residues. The J segment lost 5 bases and the V segment lost 3 bases, leaving 6 bases of the junction unmatched. CDR3: CASSALAGGGDTQYF. In DNA, the CDR3 is TGTGCCAGCAGCGCCTTAGCGGGAGGCGGAGATACGCAGTATTTT.

The chain's CDR3 is CASSIALGGTEAFF. The CDR3, as DNA: TGTGCCAGTAGTATAGCGCTCGGGGGTACTGAAGCTTTCTTT. The chain recombines TRBV19 with TRBJ1-1, with D possibly matching TRBD1 (5 bases). CDR1 and CDR2 (germline): LNHDA, SQIVND (reference sequence). The CDR3 loop spans 14 amino acids. V lost 1 base and J lost 5, with 11 bases in between.

The genes are TRBV25-1 and TRBJ2-1; 7 nucleotides agree with TRBD2. V shed 4 bases and J 5 bases; nucleotides not matched to a gene: 8. Germline CDR1 is MGHDK and CDR2 is SYGVNS. This CDR3 comprises 15 residues. The CDR3 bases are TGTGCCAGCAGTGTGTGGCGGGGGAGAGACAATGAGCAGTTCTTC. Protein product: CASSVWRGRDNEQFF. Drawing the rest from reference TRBV25-1 and TRBJ2-1, the complete variable domain is EADIYQTPRYLVIGTGKKITLECSQTMGHDKMYWYQQDPGMELHLIHYSYGVNSTEKGDLSSESTVSRIRTEHFPLTLESARPSHTSQYLCASSVWRGRDNEQFFGPGTRLTVL.

This clone turned up a few times. This chain connects TRBV7-2 to TRBJ1-2; TRBD1 might be the D (6 bases). Looked up from germline, CDR1 is SGHTA and CDR2 is FQGNSA. The V end lost 8 bases, the J end lost 1 base, and 20 bases lay between the germline ends. The CDR3 has 16 residues. CDR3 nucleotide sequence: TGTGCCAGCTCAGTTGCCGGGGGGCGACTTAACTATGGCTACACCTTC. It codes for CASSVAGGRLNYGYTF.